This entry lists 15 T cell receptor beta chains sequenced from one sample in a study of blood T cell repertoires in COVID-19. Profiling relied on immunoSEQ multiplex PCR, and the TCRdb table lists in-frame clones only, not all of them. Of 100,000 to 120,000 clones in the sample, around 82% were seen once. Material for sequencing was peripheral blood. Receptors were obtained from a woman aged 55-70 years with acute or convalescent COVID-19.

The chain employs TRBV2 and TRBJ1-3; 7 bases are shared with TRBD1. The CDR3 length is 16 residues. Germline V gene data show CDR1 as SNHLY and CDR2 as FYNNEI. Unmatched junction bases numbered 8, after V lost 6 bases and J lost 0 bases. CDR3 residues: CASSRGQPSSGNTIYF. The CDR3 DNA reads TGTGCCAGCAGCAGGGGACAGCCTTCCTCTGGAAACACCATATATTTT. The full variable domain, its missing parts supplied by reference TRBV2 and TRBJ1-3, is EPEVTQTPSHQVTQMGQEVILRCVPISNHLYFYWYRQILGQKVEFLVSFYNNEISEKSEIFDDQFSVERPDGSNFTLKIRSTKLEDSAMYFCASSRGQPSSGNTIYFGEGSWLTVV.

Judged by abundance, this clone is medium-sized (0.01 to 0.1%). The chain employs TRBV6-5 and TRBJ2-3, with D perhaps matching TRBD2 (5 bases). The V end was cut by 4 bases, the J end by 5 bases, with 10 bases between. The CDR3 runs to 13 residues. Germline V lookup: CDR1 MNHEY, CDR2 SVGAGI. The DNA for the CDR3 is TGTGCCAGCAGTTCGGGGTCTCTAGATACGCAGTATTTT. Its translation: CASSSGSLDTQYF.

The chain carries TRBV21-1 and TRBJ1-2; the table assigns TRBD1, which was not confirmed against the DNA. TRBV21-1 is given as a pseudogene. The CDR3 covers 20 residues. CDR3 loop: CASSSHARLLQGPVGYGYTF. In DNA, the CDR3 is TGTGCCAGCAGCTCCCACGCCCGCCTCTTACAGGGGCCGGTAGGCTATGGCTACACCTTC.

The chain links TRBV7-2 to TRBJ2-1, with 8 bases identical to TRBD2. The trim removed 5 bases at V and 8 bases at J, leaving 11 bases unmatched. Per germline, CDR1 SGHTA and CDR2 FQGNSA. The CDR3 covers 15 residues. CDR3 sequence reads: CASSLEAGGGDEQFF. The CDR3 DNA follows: TGTGCCAGCAGCCTTGAGGCGGGGGGCGGGGATGAGCAGTTCTTC.

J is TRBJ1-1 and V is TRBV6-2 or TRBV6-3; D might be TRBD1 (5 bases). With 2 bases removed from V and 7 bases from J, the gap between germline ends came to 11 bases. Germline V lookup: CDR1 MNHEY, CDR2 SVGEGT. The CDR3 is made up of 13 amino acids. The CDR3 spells CASSYRQGLEAFF. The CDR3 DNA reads TGTGCCAGCAGTTACCGGCAGGGCCTTGAAGCTTTCTTT.

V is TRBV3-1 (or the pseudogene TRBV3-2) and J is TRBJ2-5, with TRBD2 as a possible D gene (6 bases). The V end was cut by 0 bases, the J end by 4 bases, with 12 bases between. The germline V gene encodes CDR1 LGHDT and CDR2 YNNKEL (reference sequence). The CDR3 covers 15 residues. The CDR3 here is CASSQEGTGGETQYF. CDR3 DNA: TGTGCCAGCAGCCAAGAGGGTACCGGGGGAGAGACCCAGTACTTC.

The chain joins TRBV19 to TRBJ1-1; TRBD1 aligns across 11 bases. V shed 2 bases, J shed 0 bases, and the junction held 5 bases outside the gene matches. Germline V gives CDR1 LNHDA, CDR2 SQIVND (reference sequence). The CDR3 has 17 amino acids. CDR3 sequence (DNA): TGTGCCAGTAGTATATTGGACAGGGGGCGTGTGAACACTGAAGCTTTCTTT. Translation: CASSILDRGRVNTEAFF.

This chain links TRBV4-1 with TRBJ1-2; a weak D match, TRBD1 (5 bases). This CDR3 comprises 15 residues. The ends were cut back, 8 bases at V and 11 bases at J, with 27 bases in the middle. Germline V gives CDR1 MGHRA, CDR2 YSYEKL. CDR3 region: CASCRESGSALPYTF. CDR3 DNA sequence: TGCGCCAGCTGCAGGGAATCGGGCTCGGCTCTACCTTACACCTTC.

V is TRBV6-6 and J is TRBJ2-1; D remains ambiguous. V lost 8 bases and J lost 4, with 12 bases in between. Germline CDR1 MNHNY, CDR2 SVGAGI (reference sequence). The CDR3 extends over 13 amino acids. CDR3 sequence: CASYLGSYNEQFF. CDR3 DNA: TGTGCCAGCTACCTTGGTAGTTACAATGAGCAGTTCTTC.

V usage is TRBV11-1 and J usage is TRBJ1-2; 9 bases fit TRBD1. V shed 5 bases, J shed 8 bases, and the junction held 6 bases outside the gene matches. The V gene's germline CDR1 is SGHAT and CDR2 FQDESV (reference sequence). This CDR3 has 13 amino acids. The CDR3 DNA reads TGTGCCAGCAGCCCGGACAGGGGAGTGGGCTACACCTTC. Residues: CASSPDRGVGYTF. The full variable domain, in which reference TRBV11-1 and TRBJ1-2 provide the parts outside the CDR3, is EAEVAQSPRYKITEKSQAVAFWCDPISGHATLYWYRQILGQGPELLVQFQDESVVDDSQLPKDRFSAERLKGVDSTLKIQPAELGDSAMYLCASSPDRGVGYTFGSGTRLTVV.

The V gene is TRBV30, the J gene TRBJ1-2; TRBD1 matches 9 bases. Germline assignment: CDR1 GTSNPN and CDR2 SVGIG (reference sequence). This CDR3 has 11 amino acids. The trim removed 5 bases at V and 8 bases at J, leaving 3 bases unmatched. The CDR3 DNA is TGTGCCTGGGGGACAGGGCTAGGCTACACCTTC. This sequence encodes CAWGTGLGYTF.

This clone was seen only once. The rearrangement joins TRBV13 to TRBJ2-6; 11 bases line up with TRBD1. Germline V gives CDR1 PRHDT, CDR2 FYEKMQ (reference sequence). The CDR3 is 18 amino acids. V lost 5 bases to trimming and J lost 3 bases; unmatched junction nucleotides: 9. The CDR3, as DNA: TGTGCCAGCAGCCCATCCGGGACAGGGGGTTATGGGGCCAACGTCCTGACTTTC. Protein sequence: CASSPSGTGGYGANVLTF.

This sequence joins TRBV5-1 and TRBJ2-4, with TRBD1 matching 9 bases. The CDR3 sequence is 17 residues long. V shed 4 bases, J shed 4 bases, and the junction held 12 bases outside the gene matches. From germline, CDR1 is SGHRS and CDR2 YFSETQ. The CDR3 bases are TGCGCCAGCAGCCCACTCCCCCGGGACAGGGCTAAAAACATTCAGTACTTC. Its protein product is CASSPLPRDRAKNIQYF.

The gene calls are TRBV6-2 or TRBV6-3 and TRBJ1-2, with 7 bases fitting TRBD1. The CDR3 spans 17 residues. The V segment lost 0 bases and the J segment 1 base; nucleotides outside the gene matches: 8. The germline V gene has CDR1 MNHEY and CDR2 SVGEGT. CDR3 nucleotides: TGTGCCAGCAGTTACTCGAATCTCCGGGACAGTAACTATGGCTACACCTTC. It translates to CASSYSNLRDSNYGYTF.

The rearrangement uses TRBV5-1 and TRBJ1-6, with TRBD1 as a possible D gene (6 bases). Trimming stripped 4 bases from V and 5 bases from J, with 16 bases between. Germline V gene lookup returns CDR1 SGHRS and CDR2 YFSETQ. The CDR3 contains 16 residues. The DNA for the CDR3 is TGCGCCAGCAGCCGAGAAACAGGGCCGAATAATTCACCCCTCCACTTT. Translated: CASSRETGPNNSPLHF.